The 22 T cell receptor beta chains listed next were all sequenced from one sample in a study of vaccination effects on CD4 cells after COVID-19 (dated 2022 in TCRdb). After around 10 days of culture, CD4+ T cells were isolated with the EasySep CD4+ T cell isolation kit. Preparation of the library involved the immunoSEQ multiplex PCR assay. Here the immuneACCESS table is served through TCRdb, limited to in-frame sequences with V and J called. Missing clones are a known gap in these copies; in checked studies unresolved V genes cover under half, and the rest lacks a known reason. The sample yields fewer than 35,000 clones; 60% to 80% were counted once. The ten largest account for 9.9% of the sample. These receptors have no identified antigens. The material was CD4+ T cells from PBMCs cultured without peptide, obtained before COVID-19 vaccination. These receptors all come from a human donor who received a COVID-19 vaccine.

With respect to this clone: One end of the junction is discordant with germline, which a read error may explain. J is TRBJ1-2 and V is TRBV10-3; no firm D call. The V gene's germline CDR1 is ENHRY and CDR2 SYGVKD. This CDR3 is built from 12 residues. The CDR3 loop reads CAITEGNYGYTF. CDR3 sequence (DNA): TGTGCCATCACTGAGGGTAACTATGGCTACACCTTC.

This clone has only one observation. The V call is TRBV27, the J call TRBJ2-1, with 10 bases that match TRBD1. This CDR3 is built from 15 residues. Germline V gene sequence: CDR1 MNHEY, CDR2 SMNVEV (reference sequence). The junction had 3 bases not matched to a gene; V was cut back by 5 bases and J by 2 bases. This CDR3 is CASSLGQGAYNEQFF. CDR3 sequence (DNA): TGTGCCAGCAGTCTTGGACAGGGGGCCTACAATGAGCAGTTCTTC.

In its sample, this clone was seen a few times. The chain carries TRBV18 and TRBJ2-7, with 10 bases fitting TRBD2. The CDR3 runs 18 residues. The V gene's germline CDR1 is KGHSH and CDR2 LQKENI. V dropped 0 bases and J dropped 2; count of bases not matched to a gene: 10. CDR3 sequence reads: CASSPPNMASGSTYEQYF. The CDR3 DNA reads as TGTGCCAGCTCACCACCGAATATGGCTAGCGGGAGTACCTACGAGCAGTACTTC.

This clone was seen more than once but under ten times. CDR3: CASSMTWGALQPQHF. The CDR3 DNA reads as TGTGCCAGTAGTATGACTTGGGGGGCTCTACAGCCCCAGCATTTT. The rearrangement joins TRBV19 to TRBJ1-5, with a possible D match to TRBD1 (6 bases). V lost 3 bases and J 7 bases, leaving 16 bases between the germline ends. The V gene's germline CDR1 is LNHDA and CDR2 SQIVND (reference sequence). The CDR3 contains 15 residues.

The CDR3 DNA follows: TGTGCCAGCAGCCCCACGGCAGGGACCTTCTCTGGAAACACCATATATTTT. It encodes CASSPTAGTFSGNTIYF. This chain connects TRBV7-8 to TRBJ1-3, with D maybe TRBD1 (5 bases). This CDR3 contains 17 residues. Trimming took 5 bases from V and 0 from J, leaving 17 bases between them. CDR1 is SGHVS and CDR2 is FQNEAQ in the germline V gene.

The CDR3 sequence is CASSYTGTGGMEQYF. In nucleotides, the CDR3 is TGTGCCAGCAGCTATACCGGGACAGGGGGTATGGAGCAGTACTTC. This rearrangement joins TRBV5-4 to TRBJ2-7; 11 bases line up with TRBD1. The CDR3 extends over 15 amino acids. Germline assignment: CDR1 SGHNT and CDR2 YYREEE (reference sequence). With 3 bases clipped from V and 7 bases from J, the junction kept 9 bases outside the gene matches.

The CDR3 loop reads CASSQVRGYTEAFF. CDR3 nucleotides: TGTGCCAGCAGCCAAGTAAGGGGTTACACTGAAGCTTTCTTT. The chain couples TRBV3-1 (or the pseudogene TRBV3-2) to TRBJ1-1; TRBD1 is a possible D gene (5 bases). The CDR3 covers 14 residues. Germline CDR1 and CDR2: LGHDT and YNNKEL (reference sequence). Between the trimmed V and J ends, which lost 1 base and 3 bases, there was a span of 9 bases.

This chain connects TRBV18 to TRBJ2-2, with 7 bases that match TRBD2. The trim removed 2 bases at V and 4 bases at J, leaving 1 base unmatched. The germline gives CDR1 KGHSH, CDR2 LQKENI. The CDR3 is made up of 14 amino acids. CDR3 nucleotide sequence: TGTGCCAGCTCACCATCGGGAGGCACCGGGGAGCTGTTTTTT. This sequence encodes CASSPSGGTGELFF.

A few counts support this clone. The gene calls are TRBV6-5 and TRBJ2-1; D might be TRBD2 (6 bases). V was trimmed by 6 bases and J by 3 bases, leaving 12 bases between them. Germline loops: CDR1 MNHEY, CDR2 SVGAGI. The CDR3 is made up of 14 amino acids. The CDR3 DNA sequence: TGTGCCAGCAGAATCGGGGGAGGCTACAATGAGCAGTTCTTC. Translation: CASRIGGGYNEQFF.

The chain couples TRBV5-1 to TRBJ2-3; TRBD2 agrees at 9 bases. This CDR3 contains 17 residues. V lost 3 bases to trimming and J lost 2 bases; unmatched junction nucleotides: 10. Per germline, CDR1 SGHRS and CDR2 YFSETQ. CDR3 sequence (DNA): TGCGCCAGCAGCTCCTCGGAGACTAGCGGAGACACAGATACGCAGTATTTT. This translates into CASSSSETSGDTDTQYF.

As concerns this clone: Given a much more abundant clone one base away, this may be a read error. The chain uses TRBV4-1 and TRBJ2-7, with TRBD2 identical over 10 bases. The V segment lost 2 bases and the J segment 4 bases; nucleotides outside the gene matches: 14. This CDR3 has 18 residues. CDR1 is MGHRA and CDR2 is YSYEKL in the germline V gene. The CDR3 sequence is CASSQRTSGITTGYEQYF. As DNA, the CDR3 is TGCGCCAGCAGCCAACGGACTAGCGGAATAACCACCGGGTACGAGCAGTACTTC.

The CDR3, as DNA: TGTGCCAGCAGTTTGAAGACAGGGGGCCTCGGCTACACCTTC. It translates to CASSLKTGGLGYTF. The chain couples TRBV2 to TRBJ1-2; 10 positions match TRBD1. Germline CDR1 reads SNHLY; CDR2 reads FYNNEI. V lost 5 bases, J lost 8 bases, and 8 bases stayed unmatched. This CDR3 region has 14 residues.

The chain couples TRBV19 to TRBJ2-3; 12 bases match TRBD2. This CDR3 is built from 15 residues. Trimming cost V 4 bases and J 6 bases; bases outside gene matches: 5. In germline, CDR1 is LNHDA, CDR2 SQIVND (reference sequence). This chain's CDR3 is CASSTSGGGIDTQYF. The DNA for the CDR3 is TGTGCCAGTAGTACTAGCGGGGGGGGGATTGATACGCAGTATTTT.

The rearrangement uses TRBV5-1 and TRBJ2-3; 11 nucleotides align to TRBD2. The V segment lost 4 bases and the J segment 4 bases; nucleotides outside the gene matches: 11. Germline-derived CDR1 and CDR2 are SGHRS and YFSETQ. This CDR3 region has 17 residues. CDR3 sequence reads: CASSIGTATSGADTQYF. The CDR3 nucleotides read TGCGCCAGCAGCATAGGGACAGCGACTAGCGGGGCAGATACGCAGTATTTT.

The genes are TRBV2 and TRBJ2-6; D is unresolved. V was cut by 3 bases and J by 5 bases, with 8 bases left in between. Looked up from germline, CDR1 is SNHLY and CDR2 is FYNNEI. The CDR3 is 14 residues long. This CDR3 is CASSDSSRANVLTF. DNA for the CDR3: TGTGCCAGCAGTGACAGCTCAAGGGCCAACGTCCTGACTTTC.

With regard to this clone: One end of the junction is discordant with germline, which a read error may explain. V and J are TRBV7-2 and TRBJ2-5; 9 bases map to TRBD2. CDR1 and CDR2 (germline): SGHTA, FQGNSA. This CDR3 is 15 amino acids long. The CDR3 is CASILLIAGAETQYF. The CDR3 DNA reads TGTGCCAGCATCTTACTAATAGCGGGAGCAGAGACCCAGTACTTC. The full variable domain, rest sourced from reference TRBV7-2 and TRBJ2-5, is GAGVSQSPSNKVTEKGKDVELRCDPISGHTALYWYRQSLGQGLEFLIYFQGNSAPDKSGLPSDRFSAERTGGSVSTLTIQRTQQEDSAVYLCASILLIAGAETQYFGPGTRLLVL.

The rearrangement links TRBV5-1 to TRBJ1-2; 10 nucleotides line up with TRBD1. The ends lost 4 bases at V and 1 base at J; junction bases unmatched: 7. Germline V gene lookup returns CDR1 SGHRS and CDR2 YFSETQ. The CDR3 contains 16 residues. For the CDR3, the DNA is TGCGCCAGCAGCCCGGGACAGGGGAATAATAACTATGGCTACACCTTC. This sequence encodes CASSPGQGNNNYGYTF.

This clone was seen a handful of times. The chain combines TRBV7-9 with TRBJ2-3; the D is unclear. The germline gives CDR1 SEHNR, CDR2 FQNEAQ (reference sequence). The V and J ends lost 4 bases and 5 bases respectively, with 19 bases between them. The CDR3 consists of 16 residues. This CDR3 reads CASSSAGGGWGDTQYF. Here the CDR3 DNA reads TGTGCCAGCAGCTCAGCTGGTGGCGGATGGGGAGATACGCAGTATTTT.

The genes are TRBV19 and TRBJ2-5; 12 nucleotides match TRBD2. The junction had 8 bases not matched to a gene; V was cut back by 4 bases and J by 5 bases. The CDR3 extends over 16 amino acids. Germline V gives CDR1 LNHDA, CDR2 SQIVND (reference sequence). This CDR3 reads CASSKASGRVGETQYF. CDR3 nucleotide sequence: TGTGCCAGTAGTAAGGCTAGCGGGAGGGTTGGCGAGACCCAGTACTTC.

The V gene is TRBV11-3, the J gene TRBJ2-2; TRBD2 aligns across 8 bases. V shed 2 bases, J shed 6 bases, and the junction held 2 bases outside the gene matches. The CDR3 runs to 14 residues. Germline assignment: CDR1 SGHNT and CDR2 YENEEA. The CDR3 loop is CASSLYGGAGELFF. CDR3 DNA sequence: TGTGCCAGCAGCTTATACGGGGGGGCCGGGGAGCTGTTTTTT. The full variable domain, completed using reference TRBV11-3 and TRBJ2-2, is EAGVVQSPRYKIIEKKQPVAFWCNPISGHNTLYWYLQNLGQGPELLIRYENEEAVDDSQLPKDRFSAERLKGVDSTLKIQPAELGDSAVYLCASSLYGGAGELFFGEGSRLTVL.

The table lists this clone with a few counts. The chain links TRBV11-2 to TRBJ1-1; D is perhaps TRBD1 (5 bases). The CDR3 length is 14 residues. Per the germline V gene, CDR1 is SGHAT and CDR2 is FQNNGV. V was clipped by 5 bases and J by 5 bases, with 15 bases between them. The CDR3 DNA is TGTGCCAGCAGCCGCAGGGCCCTAGGGACTGAAGCTTTCTTT. Its translation: CASSRRALGTEAFF.

This chain joins TRBV4-1 and TRBJ1-6; D gene uncertain. The CDR3 spans 15 residues. Germline CDR1 and CDR2: MGHRA and YSYEKL. V lost 1 base, J lost 9 bases, and 13 bases lay in between. Here the CDR3 DNA reads TGCGCCAGCAGCCAAGGGAACGTCTGGAGTTCACCCCTCCACTTT. Its protein is CASSQGNVWSSPLHF.